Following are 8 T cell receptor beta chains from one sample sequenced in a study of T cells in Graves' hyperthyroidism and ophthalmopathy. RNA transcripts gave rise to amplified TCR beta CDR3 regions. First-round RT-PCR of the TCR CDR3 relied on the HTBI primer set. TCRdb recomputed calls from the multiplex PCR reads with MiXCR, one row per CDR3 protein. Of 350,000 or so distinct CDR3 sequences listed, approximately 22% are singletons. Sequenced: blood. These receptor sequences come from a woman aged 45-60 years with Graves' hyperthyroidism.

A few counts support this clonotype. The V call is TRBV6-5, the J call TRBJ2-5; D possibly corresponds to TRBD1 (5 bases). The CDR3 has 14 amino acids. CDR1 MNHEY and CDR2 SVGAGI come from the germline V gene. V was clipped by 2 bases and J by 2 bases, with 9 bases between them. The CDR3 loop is CASSYGQGQETQYF. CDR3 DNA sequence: TGTGCCAGCAGTTACGGCCAGGGTCAAGAGACCCAGTACTTC.

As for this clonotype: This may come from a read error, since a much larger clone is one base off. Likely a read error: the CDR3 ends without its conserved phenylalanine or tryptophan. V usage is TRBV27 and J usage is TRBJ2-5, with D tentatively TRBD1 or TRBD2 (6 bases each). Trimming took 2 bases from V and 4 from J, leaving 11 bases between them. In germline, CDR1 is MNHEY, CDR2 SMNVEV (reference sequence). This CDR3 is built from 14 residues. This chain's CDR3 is CASSLRGAGETQYL. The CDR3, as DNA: TGTGCCAGCAGTTTAAGGGGGGCAGGAGAGACCCAGTACCTC.

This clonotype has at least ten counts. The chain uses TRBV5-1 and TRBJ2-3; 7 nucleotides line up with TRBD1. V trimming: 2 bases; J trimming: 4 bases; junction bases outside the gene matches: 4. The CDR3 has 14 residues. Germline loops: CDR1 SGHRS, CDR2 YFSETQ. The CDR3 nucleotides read TGCGCCAGCAGCTTCAGGGGGTCCGCAGATACGCAGTATTTT. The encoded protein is CASSFRGSADTQYF.

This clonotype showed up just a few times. In DNA form, the CDR3 reads TGTGCCAGCAGCCAACCCTTCCGGACGGGGGAAAAACTGTTTTTT. Protein sequence: CASSQPFRTGEKLFF. This sequence joins TRBV3-1 and TRBJ1-4; D call uncertain. Trimming took off 2 bases at V and 8 bases at J, with 15 bases between the two ends. The germline V gene has CDR1 LGHDT and CDR2 YNNKEL (reference sequence). The CDR3 contains 15 residues.

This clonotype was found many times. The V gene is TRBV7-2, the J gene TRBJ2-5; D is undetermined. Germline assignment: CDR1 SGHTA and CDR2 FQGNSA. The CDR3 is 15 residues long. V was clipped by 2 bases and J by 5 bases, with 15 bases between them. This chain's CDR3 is CASSLKWTTVETQYF. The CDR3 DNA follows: TGTGCCAGCAGCTTAAAGTGGACCACTGTCGAGACCCAGTACTTC.

DNA for the CDR3: TGCGCCAGCAGCTTGTCCAGCGGGCTTTATATGCTGCGCAATGAGCAGTTCTTC. Translating gives CASSLSSGLYMLRNEQFF. V gene TRBV5-1 combines with J gene TRBJ2-1, with TRBD2 as a possible D gene (6 bases). Germline V gene lookup returns CDR1 SGHRS and CDR2 YFSETQ. Trimming left V 1 base short and J 6 bases short, with 23 bases between. The CDR3 spans 18 residues.

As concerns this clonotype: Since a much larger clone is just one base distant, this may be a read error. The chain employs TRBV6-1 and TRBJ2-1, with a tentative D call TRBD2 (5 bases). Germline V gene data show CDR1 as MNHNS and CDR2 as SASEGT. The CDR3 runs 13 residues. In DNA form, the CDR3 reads TGTGCCAGCAGCCTTACCCTCGGGAATGAGCGGTTCTTC. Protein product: CASSLTLGNERFF.

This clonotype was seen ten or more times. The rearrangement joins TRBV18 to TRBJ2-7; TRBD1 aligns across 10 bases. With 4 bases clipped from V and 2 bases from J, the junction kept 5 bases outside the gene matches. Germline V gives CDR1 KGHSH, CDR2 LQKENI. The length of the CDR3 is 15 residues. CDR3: CASSQGQGRAYEQYF. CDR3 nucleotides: TGTGCCAGCTCACAGGGACAGGGGAGAGCCTACGAGCAGTACTTC.